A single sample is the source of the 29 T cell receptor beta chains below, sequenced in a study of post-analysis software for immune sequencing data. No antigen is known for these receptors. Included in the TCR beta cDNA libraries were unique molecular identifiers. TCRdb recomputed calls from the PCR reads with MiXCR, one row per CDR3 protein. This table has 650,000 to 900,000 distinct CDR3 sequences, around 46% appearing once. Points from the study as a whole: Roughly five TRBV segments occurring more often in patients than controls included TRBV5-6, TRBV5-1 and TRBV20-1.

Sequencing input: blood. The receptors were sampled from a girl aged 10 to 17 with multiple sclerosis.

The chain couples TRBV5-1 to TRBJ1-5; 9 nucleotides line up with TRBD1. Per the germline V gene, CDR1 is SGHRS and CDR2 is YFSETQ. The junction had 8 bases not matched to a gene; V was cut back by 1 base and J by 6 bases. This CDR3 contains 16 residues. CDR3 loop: CASSLLNRGQVQPQHF. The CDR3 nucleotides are TGCGCCAGCAGCTTGCTGAACAGGGGGCAAGTTCAGCCCCAGCATTTT. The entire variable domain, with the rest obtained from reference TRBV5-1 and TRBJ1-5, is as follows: KAGVTQTPRYLIKTRGQQVTLSCSPISGHRSVSWYQQTPGQGLQFLFEYFSETQRNKGNFPGRFSGRQFSNSRSEMNVSTLELGDSALYLCASSLLNRGQVQPQHFGDGTRLSIL.

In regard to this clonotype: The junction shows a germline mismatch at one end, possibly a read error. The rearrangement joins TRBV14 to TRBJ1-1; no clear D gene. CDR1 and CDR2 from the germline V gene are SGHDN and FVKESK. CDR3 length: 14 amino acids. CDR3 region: CASSQESGNTVAFF. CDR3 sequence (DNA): TGTGCCAGCAGCCAAGAGTCCGGGAACACTGTAGCTTTCTTT.

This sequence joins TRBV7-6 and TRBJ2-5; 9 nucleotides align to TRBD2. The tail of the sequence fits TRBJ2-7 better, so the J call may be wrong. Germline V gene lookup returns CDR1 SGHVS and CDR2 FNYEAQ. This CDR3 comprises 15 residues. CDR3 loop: CASSPAGLALGEQYF. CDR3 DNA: TGTGCCAGCAGCCCGGCGGGACTAGCCCTTGGCGAGCAGTACTTC.

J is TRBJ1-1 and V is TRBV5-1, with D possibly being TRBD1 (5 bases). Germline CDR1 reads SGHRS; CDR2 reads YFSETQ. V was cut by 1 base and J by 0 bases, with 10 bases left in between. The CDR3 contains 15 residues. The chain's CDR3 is CASSLPGPMNTEAFF. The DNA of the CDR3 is TGCGCCAGCAGCTTGCCGGGACCGATGAACACTGAAGCTTTCTTT.

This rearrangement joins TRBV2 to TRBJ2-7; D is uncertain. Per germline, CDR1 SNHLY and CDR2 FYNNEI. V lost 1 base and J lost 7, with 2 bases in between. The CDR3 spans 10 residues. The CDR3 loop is CASSEGEQYF. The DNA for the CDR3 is TGTGCCAGCAGTGAAGGGGAGCAGTACTTC. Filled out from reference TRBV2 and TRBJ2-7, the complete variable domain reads EPEVTQTPSHQVTQMGQEVILRCVPISNHLYFYWYRQILGQKVEFLVSFYNNEISEKSEIFDDQFSVERPDGSNFTLKIRSTKLEDSAMYFCASSEGEQYFGPGTRLTVT.

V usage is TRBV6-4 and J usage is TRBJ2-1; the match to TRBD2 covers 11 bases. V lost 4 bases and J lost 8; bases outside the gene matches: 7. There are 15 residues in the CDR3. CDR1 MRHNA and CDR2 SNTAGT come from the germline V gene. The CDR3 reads CASSVQTSGTDEQFF. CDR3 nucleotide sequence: TGTGCCAGCAGTGTCCAGACTAGCGGGACCGATGAGCAGTTCTTC.

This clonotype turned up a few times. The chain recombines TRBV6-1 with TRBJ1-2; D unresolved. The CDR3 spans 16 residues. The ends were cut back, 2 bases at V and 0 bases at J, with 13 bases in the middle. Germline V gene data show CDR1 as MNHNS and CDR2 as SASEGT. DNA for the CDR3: TGTGCCAGCAGTGAAAGCGTTGTCAGCTCTAACTATGGCTACACCTTC. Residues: CASSESVVSSNYGYTF.

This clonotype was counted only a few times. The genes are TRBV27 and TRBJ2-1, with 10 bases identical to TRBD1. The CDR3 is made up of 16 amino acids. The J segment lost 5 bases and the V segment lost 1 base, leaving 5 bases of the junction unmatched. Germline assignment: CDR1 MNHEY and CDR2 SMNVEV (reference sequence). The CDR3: CASSLWGQGSHNEQFF. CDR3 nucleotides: TGTGCCAGCAGTTTATGGGGACAGGGGAGCCACAATGAGCAGTTCTTC.

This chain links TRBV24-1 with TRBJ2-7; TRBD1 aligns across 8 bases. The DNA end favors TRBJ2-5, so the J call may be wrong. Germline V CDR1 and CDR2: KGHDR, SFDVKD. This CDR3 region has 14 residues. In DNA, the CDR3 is TGTGCCACCAGTGACGGACAGGGTAGTGAGACCCAGTACTTC. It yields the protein CATSDGQGSETQYF.

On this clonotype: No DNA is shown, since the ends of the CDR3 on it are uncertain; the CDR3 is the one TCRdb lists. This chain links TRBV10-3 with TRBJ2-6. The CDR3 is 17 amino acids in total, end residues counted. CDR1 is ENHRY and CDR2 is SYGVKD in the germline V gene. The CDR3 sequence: CAISEQEVASGANVPTF.

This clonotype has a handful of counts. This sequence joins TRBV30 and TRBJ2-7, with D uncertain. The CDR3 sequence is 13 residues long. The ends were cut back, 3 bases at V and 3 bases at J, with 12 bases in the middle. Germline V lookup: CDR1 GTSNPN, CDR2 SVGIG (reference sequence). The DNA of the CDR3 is TGTGCCTGGAGGGACGGTTACATCTACGAGCAGTACTTC. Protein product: CAWRDGYIYEQYF.

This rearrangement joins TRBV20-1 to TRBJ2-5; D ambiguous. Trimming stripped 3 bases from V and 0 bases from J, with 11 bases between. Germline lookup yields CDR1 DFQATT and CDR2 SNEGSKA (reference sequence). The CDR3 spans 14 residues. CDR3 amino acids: CSASGQINQETQYF. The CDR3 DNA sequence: TGCAGTGCTAGCGGGCAGATCAACCAAGAGACCCAGTACTTC.

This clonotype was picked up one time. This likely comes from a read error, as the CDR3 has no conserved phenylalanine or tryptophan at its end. The chain's CDR3 is CASRGGLGVNTEAFV. The CDR3, as DNA: TGTGCCAGCAGGGGGGGACTAGGGGTGAACACTGAAGCTTTCGTT. This chain joins TRBV2 and TRBJ1-1; D may be TRBD1 (5 bases). The V and J ends lost 6 bases and 0 bases respectively, with 14 bases between them. Germline loops: CDR1 SNHLY, CDR2 FYNNEI. The CDR3 has 15 residues.

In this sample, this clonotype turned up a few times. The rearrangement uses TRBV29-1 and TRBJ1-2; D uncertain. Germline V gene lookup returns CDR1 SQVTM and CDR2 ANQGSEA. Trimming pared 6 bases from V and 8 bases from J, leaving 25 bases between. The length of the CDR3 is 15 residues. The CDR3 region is CSVAAFFGQAGGYTF. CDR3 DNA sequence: TGCAGCGTCGCTGCCTTCTTCGGTCAAGCAGGCGGCTACACCTTC. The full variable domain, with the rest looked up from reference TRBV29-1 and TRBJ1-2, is SAVISQKPSRDICQRGTSLTIQCQVDSQVTMMFWYRQQPGQSLTLIATANQGSEATYESGFVIDKFPISRPNLTFSTLTVSNMSPEDSSIYLCSVAAFFGQAGGYTFGSGTRLTVV.

The CDR3 sequence is CSAGLGVGETQYF. CDR3 DNA: TGCAGCGCGGGACTAGGGGTTGGAGAGACCCAGTACTTC. The gene calls are TRBV29-1 and TRBJ2-5; 8 nucleotides agree with TRBD2. V shed 7 bases, J shed 4 bases, and the junction held 8 bases outside the gene matches. Germline CDR1 is SQVTM and CDR2 is ANQGSEA. This CDR3 comprises 13 residues.

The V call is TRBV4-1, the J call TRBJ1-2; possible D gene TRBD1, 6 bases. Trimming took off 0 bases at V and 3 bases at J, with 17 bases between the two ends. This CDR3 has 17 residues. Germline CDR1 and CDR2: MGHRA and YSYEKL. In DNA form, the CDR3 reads TGCGCCAGCAGCCAAGATAGGGGCGGGGGCAAGGACTATGGCTACACCTTC. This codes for CASSQDRGGGKDYGYTF.

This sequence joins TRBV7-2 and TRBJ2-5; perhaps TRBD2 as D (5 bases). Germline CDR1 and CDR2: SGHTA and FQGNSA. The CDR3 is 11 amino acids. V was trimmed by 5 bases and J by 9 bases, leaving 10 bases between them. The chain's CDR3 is CASSLEEAQYF. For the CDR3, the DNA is TGTGCCAGCAGCCTAGAGGAGGCCCAGTACTTC.

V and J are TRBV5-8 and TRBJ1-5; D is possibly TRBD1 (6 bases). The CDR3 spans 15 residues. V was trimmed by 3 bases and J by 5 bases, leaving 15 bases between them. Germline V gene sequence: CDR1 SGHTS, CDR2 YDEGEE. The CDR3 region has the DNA TGTGCCAGCAGCTATAGACAGGACCGGGATCAGCCCCAGCATTTT. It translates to CASSYRQDRDQPQHF.

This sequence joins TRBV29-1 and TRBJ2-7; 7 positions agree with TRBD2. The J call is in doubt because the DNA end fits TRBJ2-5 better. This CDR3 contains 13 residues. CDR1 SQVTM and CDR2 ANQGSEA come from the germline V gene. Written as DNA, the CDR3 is TGCAGCGTTGGGGGCGGGAGTTGGGAGACCCAGTACTTC. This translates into CSVGGGSWETQYF.

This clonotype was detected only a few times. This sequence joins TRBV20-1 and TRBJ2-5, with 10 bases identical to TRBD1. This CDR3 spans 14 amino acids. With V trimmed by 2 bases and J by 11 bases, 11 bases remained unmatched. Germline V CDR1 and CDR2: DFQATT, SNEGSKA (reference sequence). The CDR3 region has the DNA TGCAGTGCTAGACCTCCGGGACAGGGGACAGGGCAGTACTTC. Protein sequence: CSARPPGQGTGQYF.

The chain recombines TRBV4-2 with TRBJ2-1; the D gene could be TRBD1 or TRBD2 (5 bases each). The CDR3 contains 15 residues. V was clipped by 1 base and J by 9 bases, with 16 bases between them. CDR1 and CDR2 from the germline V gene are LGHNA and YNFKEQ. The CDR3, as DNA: TGTGCCAGCAGCCAAGCACTCCTCTTTGGGGGTGAGCAGTTCTTC. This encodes CASSQALLFGGEQFF.

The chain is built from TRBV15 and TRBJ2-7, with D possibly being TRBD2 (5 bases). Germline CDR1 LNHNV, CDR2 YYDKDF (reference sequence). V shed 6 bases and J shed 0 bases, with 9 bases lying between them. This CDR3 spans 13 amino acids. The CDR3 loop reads CATRSGSSYEQYF. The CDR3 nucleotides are TGTGCCACCAGAAGCGGAAGCTCCTACGAGCAGTACTTC.

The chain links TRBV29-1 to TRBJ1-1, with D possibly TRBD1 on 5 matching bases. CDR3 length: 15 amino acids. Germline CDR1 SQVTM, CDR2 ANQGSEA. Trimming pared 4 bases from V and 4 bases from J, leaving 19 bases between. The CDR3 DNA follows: TGCAGCGTTGGAGTACTCTTGACAGTCGCCACTGAAGCTTTCTTT. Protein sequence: CSVGVLLTVATEAFF. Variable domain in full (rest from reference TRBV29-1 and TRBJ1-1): SAVISQKPSRDICQRGTSLTIQCQVDSQVTMMFWYRQQPGQSLTLIATANQGSEATYESGFVIDKFPISRPNLTFSTLTVSNMSPEDSSIYLCSVGVLLTVATEAFFGQGTRLTVV.

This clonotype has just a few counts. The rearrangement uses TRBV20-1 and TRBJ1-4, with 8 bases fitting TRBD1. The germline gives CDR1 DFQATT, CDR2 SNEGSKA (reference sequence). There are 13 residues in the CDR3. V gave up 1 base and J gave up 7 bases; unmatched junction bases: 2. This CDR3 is CSARGGQGEKLFF. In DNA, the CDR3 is TGCAGTGCTAGAGGAGGACAGGGTGAAAAACTGTTTTTT.

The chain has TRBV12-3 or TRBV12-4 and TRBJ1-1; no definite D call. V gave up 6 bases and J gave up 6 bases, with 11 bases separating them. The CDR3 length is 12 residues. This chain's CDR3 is CASSRGRAEAFF. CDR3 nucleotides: TGTGCCAGCAGCCGCGGCCGTGCTGAAGCTTTCTTT.

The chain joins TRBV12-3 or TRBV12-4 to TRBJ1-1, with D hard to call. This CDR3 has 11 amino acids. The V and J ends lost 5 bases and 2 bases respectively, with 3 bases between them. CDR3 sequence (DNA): TGTGCCAGCAGTATTAACACTGAAGCTTTCTTT. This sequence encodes CASSINTEAFF.

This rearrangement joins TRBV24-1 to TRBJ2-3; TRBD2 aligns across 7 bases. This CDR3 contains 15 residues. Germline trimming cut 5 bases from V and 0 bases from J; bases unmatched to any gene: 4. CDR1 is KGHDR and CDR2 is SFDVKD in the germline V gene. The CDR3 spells CATSVASGSTDTQYF. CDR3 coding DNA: TGTGCCACCAGTGTAGCTAGCGGAAGCACAGATACGCAGTATTTT.

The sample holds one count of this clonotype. The CDR3 DNA follows: TGCAGCGCAACCGGGACTGAGTACTACGAGCAGTACTTC. This sequence encodes CSATGTEYYEQYF. The genes are TRBV29-1 and TRBJ2-5; a possible D gene is TRBD2 (6 bases). With the DNA end fitting TRBJ2-7 better, the J assignment may be wrong. Germline loops: CDR1 SQVTM, CDR2 ANQGSEA. CDR3 length: 13 residues.

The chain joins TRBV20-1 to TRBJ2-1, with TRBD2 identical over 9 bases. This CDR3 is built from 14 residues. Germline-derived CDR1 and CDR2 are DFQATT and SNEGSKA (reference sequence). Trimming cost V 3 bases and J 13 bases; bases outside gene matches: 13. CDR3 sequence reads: CSARLAGPQETQFF. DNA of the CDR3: TGCAGTGCTAGGCTAGCGGGACCTCAAGAGACCCAGTTCTTC.